These T cell receptor beta chains were read from a single sample in a study of T cells in Graves' hyperthyroidism and ophthalmopathy. MiXCR, run by TCRdb on the multiplex PCR reads, gives a single entry per CDR3 protein. The top ten hold less than 30% of the sample, which has more than 500,000 distinct CDR3 sequences, around 16% seen once. Sequencing was done on a sample of blood. These receptors were taken from a woman aged 25 to 39 with Graves' ophthalmopathy. Both conserved end residues are part of each CDR3. D genes are given only for firm matches. Clone sizes are given selectively: once, few, many, or a class where the clone is expanded.

-	TRBV6-2/TRBV6-3	TRBD2	TRBJ2-7	TGTGCCAGCAGGCAGAATTCCCGACTAGCCGCCGAGCAGTACTTC	CASRQNSRLAAEQYF
many	TRBV10-1	-	TRBJ2-3	TGCGCCAGCAGTGAGGTCACAGATACGCAGTATTTT	CASSEVTDTQYF
-	TRBV25-1	-	TRBJ2-2	TGTGCCAGCAGTGACCGGGACACCAACTCCGGGGAGCTGTTTTTT	CASSDRDTNSGELFF
-	TRBV11-2	-	TRBJ1-3	TGTGCCAGCAGCTTAGGTAGGGGGACGGCAATTTCTGGAAACACCATATATTTT	CASSLGRGTAISGNTIYF
-	TRBV15	-	TRBJ2-1	TGTGCCACCAGCGTACAGGGAATCAATGAGCAGTTCTTC	CATSVQGINEQFF
many	TRBV24-1	-	TRBJ2-5	TGTGCCACCAGTGATTTCCGGGAGACCCAGTACTTC	CATSDFRETQYF
-	TRBV29-1	-	TRBJ2-3	TGCAGCGTTGAGGTCACATATACGCAGTATTTT	CSVEVTYTQYF
-	TRBV28	-	TRBJ1-2	TGTGCCAGCAGTTCGGGGGGCAGGAACTATGGCTACACCTTC	CASSSGGRNYGYTF
many	TRBV12-3/TRBV12-4	TRBD2	TRBJ2-1	TGTGCCAGCACGCACGGGACTAGCGCAATACATGAGCAGTTCTTC	CASTHGTSAIHEQFF
-	TRBV6-1	TRBD2	TRBJ2-7	TGTGCCAGCAGTGCTACTAGCGGGAGGTCTTCCTACGAGCAGTACTTC	CASSATSGRSSYEQYF
few	TRBV25-1	-	TRBJ2-7	TGTGCCAGCAGTGAATCGTACGGACCGAGCTCCTACGAGCAGTACTTC	CASSESYGPSSYEQYF
many	TRBV18	-	TRBJ1-5	TGTGCCAGCTCACGGGACACCGGCGATCAGCCCCAGCATTTT	CASSRDTGDQPQHF
many	TRBV7-3	TRBD1	TRBJ2-7	TGTGCCAGCAGCTCCGGACAGGGGCTCGAGCAGTACTTC	CASSSGQGLEQYF
-	TRBV6-5	TRBD1	TRBJ1-2	TGTGCCAGCAGTTACGCGAGGGGACAGGGGATCGATGGCTACACCTTC	CASSYARGQGIDGYTF
-	TRBV30	-	TRBJ2-7	TGTGCCTGGAGTGTTAGGTACAGGAGCTCCTACGAGCAGTACTTC	CAWSVRYRSSYEQYF
few	TRBV4-3	-	TRBJ2-1	TGCGCCAGCAGCCAAGAGTGGGGGGATTGGGACAATGAGCAGTTCTTC	CASSQEWGDWDNEQFF
few	TRBV4-2	TRBD2	TRBJ2-1	TGTGCCAGCAGCCAAGATCACCTAGCGGGACAGCTTGTTGAGCAGTTCTTC	CASSQDHLAGQLVEQFF
many	TRBV7-2	-	TRBJ2-7	TGTGCCAGCAGCCTAACTGTAAACTCCTACGAGCAGTACTTC	CASSLTVNSYEQYF
-	TRBV7-2	-	TRBJ2-4	TGTGCCAGCAGCTCAACCAGGGGATCCAAAAACATTCAGTACTTC	CASSSTRGSKNIQYF
many	TRBV5-1	TRBD2	TRBJ2-1	TGCGCCAGCAGCTTGGGGGCTCAGACTAGCGGGAGGCGTCCTGAGCAGTTCTTC	CASSLGAQTSGRRPEQFF
many	TRBV20-1	TRBD2	TRBJ2-3	TGCAGTGCGAGGACTAGCGCCGCTAGCACAGATACGCAGTATTTT	CSARTSAASTDTQYF
-	TRBV6-6	-	TRBJ2-1	TGTGCCAGCAGTTACTCGAGCACCAATGAGCAGTTCTTC	CASSYSSTNEQFF
few	TRBV27	-	TRBJ2-5	TGTGCCAGCAGTTTCGTTGCAGGGTCCGGAGAGACCCAGTACTTC	CASSFVAGSGETQYF
once	TRBV6-5	-	TRBJ1-6	TGTGCCAGCAGCTACGCCCCGGGGGGGGCGGGGGAGCAGTACTTT	CASSYAPGGAGEQYF
-	TRBV24-1	TRBD2	TRBJ2-2	TGTGCCACCAGTGACTTAGCGGGAGACACCGGGGAGCTGTTTTTT	CATSDLAGDTGELFF
few	TRBV20-1	-	TRBJ2-5	TGCAGTGCAACGTATCGGGACGGAAAAGAGACCCAGTACTTC	CSATYRDGKETQYF